This TCR beta chain was captured by sequencing in a study of T cell responses to AZD1222 COVID-19 vaccine. Clones were read by immunoSEQ multiplex PCR, and TCRdb kept only the in-frame ones, dropping some. The top ten hold 2.8% of the sample, which has roughly 97,000 clones, approximately 91% seen once. The CDR3 runs to 14 residues. V shed 4 bases and J shed 4 bases, with 13 bases lying between them. Germline V gene data show CDR1 as SNHLY and CDR2 as FYNNEI. The clonotype comes from an adult in good health. The sequencing here drew on peripheral blood, taken on day 0 of AZD1222 vaccination. The chain has TRBV2 and TRBJ1-1; D not resolved. The CDR3: CASSGERAGTEAFF. The CDR3 DNA follows: TGTGCCAGCAGTGGGGAGAGGGCGGGCACTGAAGCTTTCTTT.